This T cell receptor (beta chain) appears in the sequencing data of a study of vaccination and CD4 T cells after COVID-19. About this clonotype itself: Its antigen is not identified.

This CDR3 region has 13 residues. Germline V CDR1 and CDR2: DFQATT, SNEGSKA (reference sequence). The V gene lost 3 bases and the J gene lost 2 bases, with 10 bases spanning the gap. The Oncomine TCR Beta short-read assay was applied to DNA of cultured CD4+ T cells. Each CDR3 protein is one row after TCRdb ran MiXCR on the PCR reads. Of approximately 6,400 distinct CDR3 sequences detected, around three quarters appear once; the ten largest clones hold around a third. Treatment denoted: approximately nine-day PBMC culture with coronavirus spike peptide pools or control peptides (ViraFEST assay). The sequenced sample consisted of CD4+ T cells from blood, cultured in vitro. This TCR was sampled from a human donor who had recovered from COVID-19. The genes are TRBV20-1 and TRBJ2-5, with D tentatively TRBD2 (5 bases). CDR3 coding DNA: TGCAGTGCTAGTATCTCGGGGCAAGAGACCCAGTACTTC. It specifies CSASISGQETQYF.